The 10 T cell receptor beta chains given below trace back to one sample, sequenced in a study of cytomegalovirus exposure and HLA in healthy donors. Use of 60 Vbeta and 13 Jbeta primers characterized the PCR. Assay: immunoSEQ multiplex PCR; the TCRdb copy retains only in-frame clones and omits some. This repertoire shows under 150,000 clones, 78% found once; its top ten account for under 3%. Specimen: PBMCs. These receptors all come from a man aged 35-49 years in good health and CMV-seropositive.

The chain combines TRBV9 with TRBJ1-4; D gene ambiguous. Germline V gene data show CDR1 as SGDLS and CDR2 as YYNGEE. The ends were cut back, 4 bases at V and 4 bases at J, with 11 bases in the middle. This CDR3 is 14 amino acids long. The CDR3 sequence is CASSPLGINEKLFF. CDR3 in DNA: TGTGCCAGCAGCCCCCTGGGCATTAATGAAAAACTGTTTTTT.

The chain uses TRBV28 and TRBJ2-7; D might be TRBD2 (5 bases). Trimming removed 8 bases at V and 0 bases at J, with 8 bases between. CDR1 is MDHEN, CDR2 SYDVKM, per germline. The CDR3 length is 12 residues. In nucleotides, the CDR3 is TGTGCCAGCGGACTCTACTCCTACGAGCAGTACTTC. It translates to CASGLYSYEQYF.

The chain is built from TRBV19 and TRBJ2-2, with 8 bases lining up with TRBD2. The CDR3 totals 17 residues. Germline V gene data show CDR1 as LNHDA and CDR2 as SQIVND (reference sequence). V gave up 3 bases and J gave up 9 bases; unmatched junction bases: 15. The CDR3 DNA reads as TGTGCCAGTAGTATTGAGCGGGAGCGACACTCCGGCCGGGAGCTGTTTTTT. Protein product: CASSIERERHSGRELFF.

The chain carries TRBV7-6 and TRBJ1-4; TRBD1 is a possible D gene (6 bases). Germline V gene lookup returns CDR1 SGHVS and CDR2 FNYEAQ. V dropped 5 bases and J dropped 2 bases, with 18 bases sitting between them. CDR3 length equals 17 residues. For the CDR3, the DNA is TGTGCCAGCAGCCCTAGGGCGGGGGCAGGGACTAATGAAAAACTGTTTTTT. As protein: CASSPRAGAGTNEKLFF.

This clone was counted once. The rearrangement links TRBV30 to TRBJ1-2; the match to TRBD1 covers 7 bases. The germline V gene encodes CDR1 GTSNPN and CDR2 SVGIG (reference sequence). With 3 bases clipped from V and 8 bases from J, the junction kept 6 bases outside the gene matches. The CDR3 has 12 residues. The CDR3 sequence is CAWSLTGRGYTF. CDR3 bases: TGTGCCTGGAGCCTGACAGGGAGGGGCTACACCTTC.

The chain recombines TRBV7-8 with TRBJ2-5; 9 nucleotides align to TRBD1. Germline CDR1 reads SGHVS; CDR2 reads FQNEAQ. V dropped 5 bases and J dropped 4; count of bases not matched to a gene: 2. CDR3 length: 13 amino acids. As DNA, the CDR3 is TGTGCCAGCAGCAAGGACAGGGGAGAGACCCAGTACTTC. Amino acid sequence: CASSKDRGETQYF.

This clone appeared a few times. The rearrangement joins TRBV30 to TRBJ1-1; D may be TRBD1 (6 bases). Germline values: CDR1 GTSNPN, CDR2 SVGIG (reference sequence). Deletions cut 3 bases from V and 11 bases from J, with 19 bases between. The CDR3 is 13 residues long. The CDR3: CAWRSSGGRGAFF. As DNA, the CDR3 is TGTGCCTGGAGATCATCGGGGGGGCGCGGCGCTTTCTTT.

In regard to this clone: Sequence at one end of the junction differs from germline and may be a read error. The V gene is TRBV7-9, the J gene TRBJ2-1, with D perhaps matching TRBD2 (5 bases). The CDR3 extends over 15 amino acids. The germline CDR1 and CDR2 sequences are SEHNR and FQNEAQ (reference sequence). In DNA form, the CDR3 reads TGTTCCAGCAGCTTACTAGTCACCTCCTACAATGAGCAGTTCTTC. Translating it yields CSSSLLVTSYNEQFF.

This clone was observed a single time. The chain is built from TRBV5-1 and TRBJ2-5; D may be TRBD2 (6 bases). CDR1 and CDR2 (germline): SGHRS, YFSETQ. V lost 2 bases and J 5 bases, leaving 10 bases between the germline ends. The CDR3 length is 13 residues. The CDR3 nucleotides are TGCGCCAGCAGCTTATCTCGGGGGGAGACCCAGTACTTC. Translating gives CASSLSRGETQYF.

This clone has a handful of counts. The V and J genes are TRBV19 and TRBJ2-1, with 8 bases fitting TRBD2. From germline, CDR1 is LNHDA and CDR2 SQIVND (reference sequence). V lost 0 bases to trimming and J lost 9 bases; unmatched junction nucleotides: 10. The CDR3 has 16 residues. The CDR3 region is CASSIDPVYRGGEQFF. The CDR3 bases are TGTGCCAGTAGTATAGATCCGGTCTACCGGGGGGGTGAGCAGTTCTTC. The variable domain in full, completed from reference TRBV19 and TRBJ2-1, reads DGGITQSPKYLFRKEGQNVTLSCEQNLNHDAMYWYRQDPGQGLRLIYYSQIVNDFQKGDIAEGYSVSREKKESFPLTVTSAQKNPTAFYLCASSIDPVYRGGEQFFGPGTRLTVL.